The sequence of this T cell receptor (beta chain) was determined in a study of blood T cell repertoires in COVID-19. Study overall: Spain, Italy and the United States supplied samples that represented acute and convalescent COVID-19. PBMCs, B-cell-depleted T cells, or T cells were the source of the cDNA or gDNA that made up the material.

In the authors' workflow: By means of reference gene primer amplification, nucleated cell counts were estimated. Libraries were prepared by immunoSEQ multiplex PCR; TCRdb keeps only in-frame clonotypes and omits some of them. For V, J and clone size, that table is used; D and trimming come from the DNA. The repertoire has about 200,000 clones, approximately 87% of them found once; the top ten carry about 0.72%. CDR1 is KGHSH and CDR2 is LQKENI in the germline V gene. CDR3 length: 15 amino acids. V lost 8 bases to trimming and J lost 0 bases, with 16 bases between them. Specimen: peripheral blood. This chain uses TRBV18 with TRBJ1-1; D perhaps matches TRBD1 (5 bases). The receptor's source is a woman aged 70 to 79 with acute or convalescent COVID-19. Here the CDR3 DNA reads TGTGCCAGCATACCCCGGGGGGTCGTGAACACTGAAGCTTTCTTT. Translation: CASIPRGVVNTEAFF.